Below are 25 T cell receptor beta chains sequenced from a single sample in a study of Ad26.COV2.S vaccination and SARS-CoV-2 variants. Profiling relied on immunoSEQ multiplex PCR, and the TCRdb table lists in-frame clones only, not all of them. The sample lists roughly 100,000 clones; around 81% were seen once. The specimen comprised peripheral blood, sampled after recovery from COVID-19. The receptors originated from a human donor who had recovered from COVID-19.

The V call is TRBV3-1 (or the pseudogene TRBV3-2), the J call TRBJ1-2; 8 bases map to TRBD1. The CDR3 contains 14 residues. Trimming removed 4 bases from V and 2 bases from J; junction bases left unmatched: 3. CDR1 LGHDT and CDR2 YNNKEL come from the germline V gene (reference sequence). CDR3 amino acids: CASSPGQGNYGYTF. CDR3 nucleotide sequence: TGTGCCAGCAGCCCCGGACAGGGAAACTATGGCTACACCTTC.

The chain uses TRBV5-5 and TRBJ2-1; D is undetermined. Germline V gene lookup returns CDR1 SGHKS and CDR2 YYEKEE (reference sequence). V was cut by 1 base and J by 3 bases, with 11 bases left in between. The CDR3 runs 15 residues. Here the CDR3 reads CASSLLINLYNEQFF. CDR3 coding DNA: TGTGCCAGCAGCTTGTTGATAAACCTCTACAATGAGCAGTTCTTC.

J is TRBJ1-2 and V is TRBV6-5; D not resolved. This CDR3 is built from 12 residues. The germline CDR1 and CDR2 sequences are MNHEY and SVGAGI. CDR3 DNA sequence: TGTGCGGCGGGGAGACAACTTTATGGCTACACCTTC. Translation gives CAAGRQLYGYTF.

This clone appeared once. The V call is TRBV27, the J call TRBJ2-1; 9 bases match TRBD1. The CDR3 has 16 residues. Germline trimming cut 5 bases from V and 4 bases from J; bases unmatched to any gene: 9. CDR1 and CDR2 (germline): MNHEY, SMNVEV (reference sequence). The DNA of the CDR3 is TGTGCCAGCAGTCCCCGCGGGACAGGGCTTTACAATGAGCAGTTCTTC. This gives the protein CASSPRGTGLYNEQFF.

The V gene is TRBV5-1, the J gene TRBJ2-1, with 9 bases identical to TRBD1. Germline CDR1 reads SGHRS; CDR2 reads YFSETQ. The CDR3 loop spans 15 amino acids. Trimming took 4 bases from V and 13 from J; bases not matched to a gene: 15. The CDR3 here is CASSKGQGGHSTQFF. For the CDR3, the DNA is TGCGCCAGCAGCAAGGGACAGGGTGGACACAGCACCCAGTTCTTC.

V and J are TRBV28 and TRBJ2-1; D might be TRBD1 (6 bases). The V end was cut by 5 bases, the J end by 0 bases, with 11 bases between. Germline V gives CDR1 MDHEN, CDR2 SYDVKM. The CDR3 loop spans 15 amino acids. The CDR3 spells CASSTRGFSYNEQFF. In nucleotides, the CDR3 is TGTGCCAGCAGTACCAGGGGATTCTCCTACAATGAGCAGTTCTTC.

The chain recombines TRBV28 with TRBJ1-3; 8 nucleotides agree with TRBD1. Germline CDR1 and CDR2: MDHEN and SYDVKM. This CDR3 is 15 amino acids long. V was pared by 5 bases and J by 5 bases, with 8 bases of the junction left unmatched. The CDR3 sequence is CASSPGQGGRNTIYF. The DNA of the CDR3 is TGTGCCAGCAGTCCCGGACAGGGCGGGAGAAACACCATATATTTT.

The V and J genes are TRBV6-5 and TRBJ1-4, with 7 bases lining up with TRBD1. Germline values: CDR1 MNHEY, CDR2 SVGAGI. This CDR3 is 13 amino acids long. Losses at the gene ends were 7 bases for V and 5 bases for J; bases not matched to a gene: 4. The CDR3 spells CASTRQGNEKLFF. CDR3 DNA sequence: TGTGCCAGCACTAGACAGGGAAATGAAAAACTGTTTTTT.

V usage is TRBV6-5 and J usage is TRBJ2-5; the match to TRBD1 covers 11 bases. There are 15 residues in the CDR3. The ends lost 7 bases at V and 7 bases at J; junction bases unmatched: 11. Looked up from germline, CDR1 is MNHEY and CDR2 is SVGAGI. DNA of the CDR3: TGTGCCAGCATTGGGGACAGGGGGAGAATGGGGACCCAGTACTTC. The encoded protein is CASIGDRGRMGTQYF.

The chain couples TRBV2 to TRBJ2-5, with 9 positions matching TRBD1. V trimming: 5 bases; J trimming: 5 bases; junction bases outside the gene matches: 9. Germline V gene data show CDR1 as SNHLY and CDR2 as FYNNEI. The CDR3 spans 15 residues. The CDR3 reads CASSKTGGAEETQYF. CDR3 bases: TGTGCCAGCAGTAAAACAGGGGGCGCGGAGGAGACCCAGTACTTC.

The V and J genes are TRBV15 and TRBJ2-7, with 8 nucleotides matching TRBD1. The V gene's germline CDR1 is LNHNV and CDR2 YYDKDF (reference sequence). Trimming removed 1 base from V and 4 bases from J; junction bases left unmatched: 6. There are 15 residues in the CDR3. DNA of the CDR3: TGTGCCACCAGCAGAGTTAGGACAGGGTGGTACGAGCAGTACTTC. Its translation: CATSRVRTGWYEQYF.

The chain carries TRBV2 and TRBJ2-7; 12 bases are shared with TRBD2. Germline CDR1 reads SNHLY; CDR2 reads FYNNEI. Germline trimming cut 6 bases from V and 4 bases from J; bases unmatched to any gene: 4. This CDR3 has 14 amino acids. This CDR3 reads CASSAGTSGYEQYF. In DNA, the CDR3 is TGTGCCAGCAGCGCCGGGACTAGCGGGTACGAGCAGTACTTC.

The rearrangement uses TRBV27 and TRBJ2-1, with D unclear. Between the trimmed V and J ends, which lost 5 bases and 5 bases, there was a span of 10 bases. The CDR3 is made up of 13 amino acids. Germline V gene data show CDR1 as MNHEY and CDR2 as SMNVEV (reference sequence). CDR3: CASSRIGDNEQFF. The CDR3 DNA follows: TGTGCCAGCAGTAGAATCGGCGACAATGAGCAGTTCTTC.

This sequence joins TRBV19 and TRBJ1-1; unclear D gene. This CDR3 region has 16 residues. Germline assignment: CDR1 LNHDA and CDR2 SQIVND (reference sequence). V dropped 6 bases and J dropped 4 bases, with 21 bases sitting between them. The CDR3 DNA sequence: TGTGCCAGTAGACCCCGCGGGCCCGATCTTTTCACTGAAGCTTTCTTT. The encoded protein is CASRPRGPDLFTEAFF.

The chain uses TRBV5-1 and TRBJ2-1; 7 bases map to TRBD2. The CDR3 length is 15 residues. The J segment lost 8 bases and the V segment lost 3 bases, leaving 11 bases of the junction unmatched. Germline V gives CDR1 SGHRS, CDR2 YFSETQ. The CDR3 loop is CASSWRGTVSDEQFF. CDR3 coding DNA: TGCGCCAGCAGCTGGCGGGGGACCGTGAGCGATGAGCAGTTCTTC.

The chain links TRBV5-6 to TRBJ2-5; 9 bases map to TRBD1. CDR3 size: 16 residues. Germline CDR1 SGHDT, CDR2 YYEEEE. J was trimmed by 4 bases and V by 5 bases; bases with no gene match: 12. This CDR3 reads CASRQGATLEPETQYF. The CDR3 DNA sequence: TGTGCCAGCAGACAGGGGGCGACCCTAGAGCCAGAGACCCAGTACTTC.

The chain has TRBV5-1 and TRBJ2-7, with TRBD1 matching over 9 bases. The CDR3 runs 15 residues. Trimming took 0 bases from V and 2 from J; bases not matched to a gene: 3. Looked up from germline, CDR1 is SGHRS and CDR2 is YFSETQ. The CDR3, as DNA: TGCGCCAGCAGCTTGGGGACAGGGGCTACCTACGAGCAGTACTTC. It encodes CASSLGTGATYEQYF.

The chain employs TRBV6-5 and TRBJ1-1; D is ambiguous. Germline CDR1 and CDR2: MNHEY and SVGAGI. The V end was cut by 7 bases, the J end by 0 bases, with 12 bases between. CDR3 length: 14 amino acids. In DNA, the CDR3 is TGTGCCAGCACCAGAGGCACGTTGAACACTGAAGCTTTCTTT. Translating it yields CASTRGTLNTEAFF.

The CDR3, as DNA: TGTGCCAGCAGCAGACGGACTGGAGACACAGATACGCAGTATTTT. Translation gives CASSRRTGDTDTQYF. The rearrangement uses TRBV2 and TRBJ2-3; a possible D gene is TRBD2 (5 bases). This CDR3 contains 15 residues. Germline loops: CDR1 SNHLY, CDR2 FYNNEI. The ends were cut back, 6 bases at V and 2 bases at J, with 15 bases in the middle.

V is TRBV6-6 and J is TRBJ1-2, with 7 bases matching TRBD1. Looked up from germline, CDR1 is MNHNY and CDR2 is SVGAGI (reference sequence). The CDR3 covers 18 residues. With 5 bases clipped from V and 0 bases from J, the junction kept 15 bases outside the gene matches. CDR3 bases: TGTGCCAGCAGTCAGGGACAGCCTCGCCTCGGAACTAACTATGGCTACACCTTC. This translates into CASSQGQPRLGTNYGYTF.

V is TRBV7-6 and J is TRBJ2-1; no clear D. The length of the CDR3 is 12 residues. Trimming shortened V by 2 bases and J by 3 bases, and 2 bases separated the two germline ends. The germline gives CDR1 SGHVS, CDR2 FNYEAQ. CDR3: CASSLSYNEQFF. As DNA, the CDR3 is TGTGCCAGCAGCTTAAGCTACAATGAGCAGTTCTTC.

This sequence joins TRBV28 and TRBJ1-3; TRBD1 might be the D (6 bases). This CDR3 comprises 15 residues. Between the trimmed V and J ends, which lost 6 bases and 9 bases, there was a span of 21 bases. Per germline, CDR1 MDHEN and CDR2 SYDVKM. CDR3 in amino acids: CASSPTGPTSTTIYF. For the CDR3, the DNA is TGTGCCAGCAGCCCGACAGGTCCTACTTCTACCACCATATATTTT. The whole variable domain, filled in from reference TRBV28 and TRBJ1-3, reads DVKVTQSSRYLVKRTGEKVFLECVQDMDHENMFWYRQDPGLGLRLIYFSYDVKMKEKGDIPEGYSVSREKKERFSLILESASTNQTSMYLCASSPTGPTSTTIYFGEGSWLTVV.

The genes are TRBV5-1 and TRBJ2-2; no clear D gene. This CDR3 comprises 15 residues. Looked up from germline, CDR1 is SGHRS and CDR2 is YFSETQ. Deletions cut 1 base from V and 5 bases from J, with 12 bases between. The CDR3 region is CASSLTQPSTGELFF. The CDR3 bases are TGCGCCAGCAGCTTGACACAGCCAAGTACCGGGGAGCTGTTTTTT. Based on the CDR3 plus reference TRBV5-1 and TRBJ2-2, the full variable domain is KAGVTQTPRYLIKTRGQQVTLSCSPISGHRSVSWYQQTPGQGLQFLFEYFSETQRNKGNFPGRFSGRQFSNSRSEMNVSTLELGDSALYLCASSLTQPSTGELFFGEGSRLTVL.

The V and J genes are TRBV30 and TRBJ1-5; D uncertain. This CDR3 has 13 residues. Trimming left V 3 bases short and J 0 bases short, with 6 bases between. Germline V CDR1 and CDR2: GTSNPN, SVGIG (reference sequence). The CDR3 DNA reads as TGTGCCTGGAGCCGGGATAGCAATCAGCCCCAGCATTTT. Translated: CAWSRDSNQPQHF.

The gene calls are TRBV9 and TRBJ1-3; D gene unclear. The CDR3 is made up of 18 amino acids. V lost 2 bases, J lost 0 bases, and 18 bases lay in between. Looked up from germline, CDR1 is SGDLS and CDR2 is YYNGEE. In DNA, the CDR3 is TGTGCCAGCAGCGTCGGCCCCTCCCAAGTGAGCTCTGGAAACACCATATATTTT. Translating it yields CASSVGPSQVSSGNTIYF.